Described below is a single TCR beta chain sequence and its context. The antigen remains undetermined. V gave up 8 bases and J gave up 7 bases, with 12 bases separating them. This CDR3 has 11 amino acids. Germline V gene data show CDR1 as SEHNR and CDR2 as FQNEAQ (reference sequence). TCRdb ran MiXCR on the 5' RACE reads and lists one entry per CDR3 protein. The sample carries just under 600,000 distinct CDR3 sequences, approximately 12% recorded once. The sample is drawn from a study of T cells after yellow fever vaccination. Study context: Any fraction with a low cell number was prepared using SMART-Seq v4 Ultra Low Input.

The study's findings and limits: Re-detected after boosting: most primary clones, almost 98% of CD4 and 88% of CD8.

This receptor was identified in a man aged 30-40 years who received the YFV17D yellow fever vaccine. The sample in question was PBMCs, obtained on the day of the yellow fever booster vaccination. The chain links TRBV7-9 to TRBJ2-7; perhaps D is TRBD1 or TRBD2 (5 bases each). The CDR3 region has the DNA TGTGCCAGCGGGGACCCTGGGGAGCAGTACTTC. Its translation is CASGDPGEQYF.